What follows is one T cell receptor (beta chain) and its context. Germline-derived CDR1 and CDR2 are SGHDN and FVKESK. CDR3 length: 16 residues. Losses at the gene ends were 6 bases for V and 4 bases for J; bases not matched to a gene: 9. Assay used: immunoSEQ multiplex PCR; TCRdb lists only in-frame clones, some missing. The sample consists of a few hundred thousand clones, roughly 86% of them appearing once. Participant reports of clinical history set cohort assignment. Cohort 3 recovery required two negative PCRs, clearance, or symptom resolution. The sample originates from a study of blood T cell repertoires in COVID-19.

This TCR was recovered from a woman aged 18 to 35 who had recovered from COVID-19. Sequenced material: PBMCs or T cells enriched from blood (not recorded which). V gene TRBV14 combines with J gene TRBJ2-1, with 10 bases fitting TRBD2. The DNA of the CDR3 is TGTGCCAGCAGTCTGCAATGGACTAGCGGATACAATGAGCAGTTCTTC. This translates into CASSLQWTSGYNEQFF.